This T cell receptor (beta chain) was identified during a study of T cell repertoires in aging, cancer and after chemotherapy. Multiplex touch-down PCR with TRB-A/B primers amplified rearranged V-D-J TRB sequences. Via MiXCR, TCRdb re-called the multiplex PCR reads, giving one row per CDR3 protein. The sample includes approximately 4,900 distinct CDR3 sequences, roughly 24% of them seen just once. TCR beta rearrangements were amplified from peripheral blood genomic DNA. This clonotype originated in a human donor in good health. The sample taken for sequencing was blood.

CDR3: CASSFSGGASYNEQFF. The CDR3 nucleotides are TGTGCCAGCAGCTTTTCTGGGGGAGCCTCCTACAATGAGCAGTTCTTC. The rearrangement uses TRBV7-3 and TRBJ2-1; D may correspond to TRBD1 or TRBD2 (5 bases each). Germline loops: CDR1 SGHTA, CDR2 FQGTGA. This CDR3 is 16 amino acids long. Trimming shortened V by 3 bases and J by 0 bases, and 12 bases separated the two germline ends.